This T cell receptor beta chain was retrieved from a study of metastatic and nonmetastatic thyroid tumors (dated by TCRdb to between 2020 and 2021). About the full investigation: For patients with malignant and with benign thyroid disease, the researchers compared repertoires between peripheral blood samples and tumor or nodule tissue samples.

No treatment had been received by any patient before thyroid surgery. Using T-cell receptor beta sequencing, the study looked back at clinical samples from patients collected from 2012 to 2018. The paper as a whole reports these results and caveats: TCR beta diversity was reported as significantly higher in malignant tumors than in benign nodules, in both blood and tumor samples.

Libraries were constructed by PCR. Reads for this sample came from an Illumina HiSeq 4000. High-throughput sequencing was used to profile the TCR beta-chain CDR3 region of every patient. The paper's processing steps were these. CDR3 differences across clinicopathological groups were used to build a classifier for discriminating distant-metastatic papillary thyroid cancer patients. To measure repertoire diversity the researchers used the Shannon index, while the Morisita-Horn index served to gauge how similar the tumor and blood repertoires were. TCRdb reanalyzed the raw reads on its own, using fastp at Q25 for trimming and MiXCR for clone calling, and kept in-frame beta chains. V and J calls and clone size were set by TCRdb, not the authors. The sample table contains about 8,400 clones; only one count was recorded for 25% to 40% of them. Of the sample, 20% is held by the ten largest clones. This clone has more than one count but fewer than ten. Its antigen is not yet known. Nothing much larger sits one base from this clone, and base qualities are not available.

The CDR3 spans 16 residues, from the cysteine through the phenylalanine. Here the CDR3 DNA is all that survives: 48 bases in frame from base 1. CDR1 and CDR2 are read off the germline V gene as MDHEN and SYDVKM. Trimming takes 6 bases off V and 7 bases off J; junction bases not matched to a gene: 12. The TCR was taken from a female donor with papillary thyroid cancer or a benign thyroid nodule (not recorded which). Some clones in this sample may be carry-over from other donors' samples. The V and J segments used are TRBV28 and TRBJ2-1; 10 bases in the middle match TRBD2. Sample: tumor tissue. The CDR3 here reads CASRNLAGDIRNEQFF. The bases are TGTGCCAGCAGAAATCTAGCGGGAGATATTAGGAATGAGCAGTTCTTC.